Presented here are 6 T cell receptor beta chains from one specimen sequenced in a study of CD8+ T cells in alopecia areata. Treatment in this sample: oral pan-JAK inhibitor, 5-10 mg twice daily. Specimens obtained from alopecia areata patients comprised lesional scalp punch biopsies and peripheral blood. In each case, RNA was isolated and then reverse transcribed into cDNA as the sequencing template. The table came from immunoSEQ multiplex PCR; TCRdb's copy has only in-frame clones and leaves some out. Here the sample spans about 7,400 clones, roughly 60% being singletons. The specimen was skin, collected at week 4, from a patient treated with tofacitinib. Source of these receptors: a human donor with alopecia areata.

V is TRBV7-9 and J is TRBJ2-6; D tentatively reads TRBD1 or TRBD2 (5 bases each). The CDR3 loop spans 17 amino acids. Trimming took 2 bases from V and 4 from J, leaving 15 bases between them. The germline V gene encodes CDR1 SEHNR and CDR2 FQNEAQ (reference sequence). Here the CDR3 DNA reads TGTGCCAGCAGCTTAAGCCACCGGGGCGCGGGGGCCAACGTCCTGACTTTC. This translates into CASSLSHRGAGANVLTF.

The DNA of the CDR3 is TGTGCCAGCAGTGCGAGGGCAGGGGGGACCTACGAGCAGTACTTC. Its translation is CASSARAGGTYEQYF. This rearrangement joins TRBV6-1 to TRBJ2-5, with D perhaps matching TRBD1 (7 bases). The J call may be in error: the DNA end matches TRBJ2-7 better. Germline CDR1 MNHNS, CDR2 SASEGT. There are 15 residues in the CDR3.

This clone has more than one count but fewer than ten. This chain links TRBV10-3 with TRBJ1-2; 7 nucleotides agree with TRBD1. The trim removed 3 bases at V and 5 bases at J, leaving 12 bases unmatched. The CDR3 extends over 16 amino acids. The germline CDR1 and CDR2 sequences are ENHRY and SYGVKD. CDR3 in amino acids: CAISDFRDRSPYGYTF. The CDR3 bases are TGTGCCATCAGTGATTTCCGGGACAGAAGCCCATATGGCTACACCTTC.

The chain has TRBV5-1 and TRBJ1-2, with D perhaps matching TRBD1 (5 bases). The V gene's germline CDR1 is SGHRS and CDR2 YFSETQ. This CDR3 contains 14 residues. V dropped 4 bases and J dropped 0 bases, with 10 bases sitting between them. CDR3 in amino acids: CASSTGTSNYGYTF. The CDR3 DNA reads TGCGCCAGCAGCACGGGGACTTCTAACTATGGCTACACCTTC.

The V gene is TRBV5-4, the J gene TRBJ2-1; TRBD1 is a possible D gene (6 bases). This CDR3 has 15 amino acids. Germline lookup yields CDR1 SGHNT and CDR2 YYREEE (reference sequence). Trimming cost V 5 bases and J 0 bases, with 12 bases left between them. The CDR3 here is CASSRDTDSYNEQFF. DNA of the CDR3: TGTGCCAGCAGTCGGGACACCGACTCCTACAATGAGCAGTTCTTC.

In its sample, this clone is large. This chain connects TRBV5-1 to TRBJ2-1, with D hard to call. CDR1 is SGHRS, CDR2 YFSETQ, per germline. The CDR3 has 14 residues. The germline V and J ends were trimmed by 4 bases and 3 bases, with 11 bases remaining between them. CDR3 nucleotide sequence: TGCGCCAGCAGCGGGGTTGGATACTACAATGAGCAGTTCTTC. It is translated as CASSGVGYYNEQFF.